The 30 T cell receptor beta chains in this list originate from one sample, sequenced in a study of vaccination and CD4 T cells after COVID-19. No antigen is known for these receptors. The treatment here: roughly 10-day PBMC culture with coronavirus spike peptide pools or control peptides (ViraFEST assay). An Oncomine TCR Beta short-read assay was used to sequence the DNA from cultured CD4+ T cells. TCRdb re-analysed the PCR reads in MiXCR, keeping a single row per CDR3 protein. The sample has almost 20,000 distinct CDR3 sequences, 46% seen once. The input for sequencing was CD4+ T cells from blood, cultured in vitro, taken after SARS-CoV-2 vaccination. Receptor source: a human donor who had recovered from COVID-19.

The chain couples TRBV4-2 to TRBJ2-1; 8 nucleotides match TRBD2. The CDR3 has 16 residues. J was trimmed by 7 bases and V by 0 bases; bases with no gene match: 8. Germline CDR1 reads LGHNA; CDR2 reads YNFKEQ. In nucleotides, the CDR3 is TGTGCCAGCAGCCAAGATGGAGGCGGGGGGTGGAATGAGCAGTTCTTC. It codes for CASSQDGGGGWNEQFF.

This clonotype was detected only a few times. The V gene is TRBV7-2, the J gene TRBJ2-3; D perhaps matches TRBD2 (6 bases). Germline V gene sequence: CDR1 SGHTA, CDR2 FQGNSA. The CDR3 covers 15 residues. V lost 4 bases to trimming and J lost 2 bases, with 13 bases between them. CDR3 amino acids: CASSSQGGTTDTQYF. In nucleotides, the CDR3 is TGTGCCAGCAGCTCCCAGGGCGGGACCACAGATACGCAGTATTTT.

The chain joins TRBV7-9 to TRBJ2-1, with a possible D match to TRBD1 (5 bases). Between the trimmed V and J ends, which lost 6 bases and 7 bases, there was a span of 10 bases. Germline CDR1 is SEHNR and CDR2 is FQNEAQ (reference sequence). This CDR3 region has 12 residues. CDR3 sequence (DNA): TGTGCCAGCAGTATGGGGCGGAATGAGCAGTTCTTC. Residues: CASSMGRNEQFF. Full variable domain (remainder filled in from reference TRBV7-9 and TRBJ2-1): DTGVSQNPRHKITKRGQNVTFRCDPISEHNRLYWYRQTLGQGPEFLTYFQNEAQLEKSRLLSDRFSAERPKGSFSTLEIQRTEQGDSAMYLCASSMGRNEQFFGPGTRLTVL.

V gene TRBV18 combines with J gene TRBJ1-2, with a weak D call TRBD1 (6 bases). CDR3 size: 16 residues. The V and J ends lost 0 bases and 9 bases respectively, with 20 bases between them. Germline V gene lookup returns CDR1 KGHSH and CDR2 LQKENI. The CDR3 DNA reads TGTGCCAGCTCACCACCATCCCAGGGAGGGGGAAGTCGCTACACCTTC. Translating gives CASSPPSQGGGSRYTF.

The rearrangement uses TRBV7-2 and TRBJ2-1, with D uncertain. CDR3 size: 15 residues. Germline CDR1 reads SGHTA; CDR2 reads FQGNSA. V was clipped by 5 bases and J by 4 bases, with 15 bases between them. The CDR3 sequence: CASSPLLGWYNEQFF. As DNA, the CDR3 is TGTGCCAGCAGCCCTCTCCTTGGGTGGTACAATGAGCAGTTCTTC.

In its sample, this clonotype was seen once. This rearrangement joins TRBV10-3 to TRBJ2-3; D is undetermined. CDR1 and CDR2 from the germline V gene are ENHRY and SYGVKD. V was cut by 2 bases and J by 14 bases, with 20 bases left in between. The length of the CDR3 is 14 residues. The CDR3 DNA reads TGTGCCATCAGTGAGGGTGACCTAGTATCCCGTCTGTATTTT. This sequence encodes CAISEGDLVSRLYF.

The chain links TRBV20-1 to TRBJ1-1, with D hard to call. V was clipped by 0 bases and J by 1 base, with 12 bases between them. The CDR3 contains 15 residues. Germline V gives CDR1 DFQATT, CDR2 SNEGSKA (reference sequence). CDR3 sequence (DNA): TGCAGTGCTAGAGATCGTGGCCCCCAGAACACTGAAGCTTTCTTT. This sequence encodes CSARDRGPQNTEAFF.

The chain links TRBV20-1 to TRBJ2-7; D might be TRBD2 (6 bases). Germline lookup yields CDR1 DFQATT and CDR2 SNEGSKA (reference sequence). The CDR3 consists of 16 residues. The V and J ends lost 0 bases and 4 bases respectively, with 19 bases between them. The CDR3 sequence: CSARDWAGGTAYEQYF. CDR3 bases: TGCAGTGCTAGAGATTGGGCAGGCGGGACCGCTTACGAGCAGTACTTC.

The gene calls are TRBV20-1 and TRBJ2-7; 13 positions match TRBD2. CDR1 is DFQATT and CDR2 is SNEGSKA in the germline V gene (reference sequence). The V segment lost 3 bases and the J segment 4 bases; nucleotides outside the gene matches: 6. This CDR3 is 15 amino acids long. The CDR3 nucleotides read TGCAGTGCTAGCTCCGGACTAGCGGGAGTATACGAGCAGTACTTC. It translates to CSASSGLAGVYEQYF.

The V call is TRBV6-5, the J call TRBJ2-7; TRBD2 matches 10 bases. Germline V gives CDR1 MNHEY, CDR2 SVGAGI. The CDR3 covers 17 residues. Losses at the gene ends were 5 bases for V and 0 bases for J; bases not matched to a gene: 10. The CDR3 DNA follows: TGTGCCAGCAGTACTCGGACTAGCGGACAGAGCTCCTACGAGCAGTACTTC. This encodes CASSTRTSGQSSYEQYF.

This clonotype has just one count. V gene TRBV4-1 combines with J gene TRBJ1-1; D is possibly TRBD1 (5 bases). V lost 0 bases, J lost 2 bases, and 10 bases lay in between. Germline CDR1 and CDR2: MGHRA and YSYEKL. The CDR3 length is 15 residues. The CDR3 here is CASSQDLRDNTEAFF. The CDR3, as DNA: TGCGCCAGCAGCCAAGACCTCAGGGACAACACTGAAGCTTTCTTT.

The chain uses TRBV28 and TRBJ1-1; D remains ambiguous. CDR3 length: 13 residues. The ends were cut back, 2 bases at V and 7 bases at J, with 11 bases in the middle. Germline V lookup: CDR1 MDHEN, CDR2 SYDVKM. The CDR3 coding sequence is TGTGCCAGCAGTTTAATTGGTTTTAGTGAAGCTTTCTTT. This encodes CASSLIGFSEAFF.

The V gene is TRBV19, the J gene TRBJ1-6; a weak D match, TRBD1 (5 bases). Germline CDR1 LNHDA, CDR2 SQIVND (reference sequence). CDR3 length: 16 amino acids. V shed 2 bases and J shed 10 bases, with 18 bases lying between them. CDR3: CASSIQPPSGASPLHF. CDR3 sequence (DNA): TGTGCCAGTAGTATACAGCCCCCGTCCGGGGCCTCACCCCTCCACTTT. Using reference TRBV19 and TRBJ1-6 for the parts outside the CDR3, the full variable domain is DGGITQSPKYLFRKEGQNVTLSCEQNLNHDAMYWYRQDPGQGLRLIYYSQIVNDFQKGDIAEGYSVSREKKESFPLTVTSAQKNPTAFYLCASSIQPPSGASPLHFGNGTRLTVT.

This sequence joins TRBV6-4 and TRBJ2-5; 7 nucleotides line up with TRBD1. The CDR3 covers 16 residues. Germline CDR1 reads MRHNA; CDR2 reads SNTAGT. V shed 6 bases, J shed 0 bases, and the junction held 10 bases outside the gene matches. CDR3 residues: CASSHDRETHQETQYF. Here the CDR3 DNA reads TGTGCCAGCAGCCACGACAGGGAAACCCACCAAGAGACCCAGTACTTC.

This sequence joins TRBV6-1 and TRBJ2-5, with D perhaps TRBD1 (6 bases). The CDR3 contains 15 residues. Trimming left V 7 bases short and J 4 bases short, with 19 bases between. CDR1 is MNHNS and CDR2 is SASEGT in the germline V gene. The chain's CDR3 is CASTPPGQTGETQYF. The CDR3 coding sequence is TGTGCCAGCACGCCGCCGGGACAAACAGGAGAGACCCAGTACTTC.

This clonotype appeared a single time. This rearrangement joins TRBV4-3 to TRBJ1-2, with unresolved D. V was trimmed by 1 base and J by 3 bases, leaving 15 bases between them. Germline V gives CDR1 LGHNA, CDR2 YSLEER. CDR3 length: 16 amino acids. CDR3 protein: CASSQGVINGDYGYTF. The CDR3 DNA reads TGCGCCAGCAGCCAAGGTGTTATTAACGGGGACTATGGCTACACCTTC.

The chain has TRBV20-1 and TRBJ1-1; D is unresolved. The V end was cut by 6 bases, the J end by 0 bases, with 11 bases between. The CDR3 length is 13 residues. Germline CDR1 and CDR2: DFQATT and SNEGSKA (reference sequence). In nucleotides, the CDR3 is TGCAGTGCCCATCACGACGTGAACACTGAAGCTTTCTTT. This sequence encodes CSAHHDVNTEAFF.

V and J are TRBV7-2 and TRBJ1-5; the match to TRBD1 covers 11 bases. V gave up 2 bases and J gave up 6 bases; unmatched junction bases: 6. The CDR3 has 16 residues. Germline CDR1 SGHTA, CDR2 FQGNSA. Written as DNA, the CDR3 is TGTGCCAGCAGCTTAAACGGACAGGGGGCTTTTCAGCCCCAGCATTTT. Amino acids: CASSLNGQGAFQPQHF.

The chain joins TRBV20-1 to TRBJ1-6, with D uncertain. Germline loops: CDR1 DFQATT, CDR2 SNEGSKA (reference sequence). With 5 bases removed from V and 0 bases from J, the gap between germline ends came to 11 bases. CDR3 length equals 15 residues. CDR3: CSAAPRSSYNSPLHF. As DNA, the CDR3 is TGCAGTGCTGCCCCCAGAAGCTCCTATAATTCACCCCTCCACTTT.

The gene calls are TRBV20-1 and TRBJ2-7; 8 bases are shared with TRBD1. CDR3 length: 14 amino acids. Losses at the gene ends were 0 bases for V and 2 bases for J; bases not matched to a gene: 3. In germline, CDR1 is DFQATT, CDR2 SNEGSKA (reference sequence). The CDR3 DNA sequence: TGCAGTGCTAGAGATAACAGGGGGACCTACGAGCAGTACTTC. Protein: CSARDNRGTYEQYF.

This chain connects TRBV7-9 to TRBJ2-5; maybe TRBD1 (8 bases). Germline V gene data show CDR1 as SEHNR and CDR2 as FQNEAQ (reference sequence). V dropped 2 bases and J dropped 4 bases, with 17 bases sitting between them. CDR3 size: 16 residues. The CDR3 spells CASSLSRTGRGETQYF. CDR3 nucleotide sequence: TGTGCCAGCAGCTTATCCCGGACAGGGAGGGGAGAGACCCAGTACTTC. Looking up the rest from reference TRBV7-9 and TRBJ2-5 gives the full variable domain: DTGVSQNPRHKITKRGQNVTFRCDPISEHNRLYWYRQTLGQGPEFLTYFQNEAQLEKSRLLSDRFSAERPKGSFSTLEIQRTEQGDSAMYLCASSLSRTGRGETQYFGPGTRLLVL.

The chain is built from TRBV11-2 and TRBJ2-3; 9 nucleotides agree with TRBD2. The V and J ends lost 2 bases and 1 base, in that order; junction bases with no gene match: 7. Looked up from germline, CDR1 is SGHAT and CDR2 is FQNNGV. The CDR3 spans 17 residues. CDR3: CASSLWRGGGGTDTQYF. For the CDR3, the DNA is TGTGCCAGCAGCTTATGGCGGGGGGGTGGTGGCACAGATACGCAGTATTTT.

This chain uses TRBV20-1 with TRBJ2-5; 12 positions match TRBD2. Germline CDR1 and CDR2: DFQATT and SNEGSKA (reference sequence). V shed 2 bases, J shed 4 bases, and the junction held 5 bases outside the gene matches. The CDR3 is 15 amino acids. CDR3 nucleotide sequence: TGCAGTGCTAGAAAACCGGGACTAGCGGGAGAGACCCAGTACTTC. It encodes CSARKPGLAGETQYF.

V usage is TRBV7-2 and J usage is TRBJ1-1; 7 positions match TRBD1. This CDR3 is built from 15 residues. CDR1 SGHTA and CDR2 FQGNSA come from the germline V gene. With V trimmed by 2 bases and J by 3 bases, 6 bases remained unmatched. CDR3 bases: TGTGCCAGCAGCTTAAACCGGCAGGGGGACACTGAAGCTTTCTTT. Residues: CASSLNRQGDTEAFF.

In this sample, this clonotype turned up a few times. This chain joins TRBV20-1 and TRBJ2-7, with a possible D match to TRBD2 (6 bases). Between the trimmed V and J ends, which lost 6 bases and 6 bases, there was a span of 21 bases. The CDR3 spans 14 residues. The germline CDR1 and CDR2 sequences are DFQATT and SNEGSKA (reference sequence). CDR3: CSASFLADWSEQYF. The CDR3 DNA sequence: TGCAGTGCGTCTTTTTTAGCGGATTGGTCCGAGCAGTACTTC.

This clonotype was detected only a few times. The chain employs TRBV7-8 and TRBJ1-2; 8 nucleotides line up with TRBD1. In germline, CDR1 is SGHVS, CDR2 FQNEAQ. The CDR3 has 14 residues. With 1 base clipped from V and 4 bases from J, the junction kept 2 bases outside the gene matches. The CDR3 DNA follows: TGTGCCAGCAGCTTAGGGGGGACAGGCTATGGCTACACCTTC. Its protein product is CASSLGGTGYGYTF.

This chain joins TRBV7-2 and TRBJ2-7; 12 bases align to TRBD2. The CDR3 runs to 17 residues. Germline V gene lookup returns CDR1 SGHTA and CDR2 FQGNSA. After removal of 5 bases from V and 6 bases from J, the junction contained 14 bases not matched to a gene. The CDR3: CASSVTSGSGSLSEQYF. The CDR3 coding sequence is TGTGCCAGCAGCGTGACTAGCGGGAGTGGATCGCTTAGCGAGCAGTACTTC.

V and J are TRBV7-2 and TRBJ1-2, with TRBD1 identical over 7 bases. V gave up 2 bases and J gave up 8 bases; unmatched junction bases: 11. The CDR3 has 15 amino acids. Germline lookup yields CDR1 SGHTA and CDR2 FQGNSA. The CDR3 nucleotides read TGTGCCAGCAGCTTATTGGGGCAGGGGGTCCGCGGCTACACCTTC. Amino acid sequence: CASSLLGQGVRGYTF.

The table lists this clonotype with a few counts. CDR3 loop: CAISGEAEAFF. Here the CDR3 DNA reads TGTGCCATCAGTGGGGAGGCTGAAGCTTTCTTT. The chain employs TRBV10-3 and TRBJ1-1; D not certain. Trimming stripped 4 bases from V and 6 bases from J, with 6 bases between. The germline CDR1 and CDR2 sequences are ENHRY and SYGVKD. The CDR3 length is 11 residues.

A few counts support this clonotype. The chain links TRBV19 to TRBJ2-3; D gene unclear. Trimming pared 1 base from V and 5 bases from J, leaving 1 base between. This CDR3 is built from 11 residues. Germline lookup yields CDR1 LNHDA and CDR2 SQIVND (reference sequence). For the CDR3, the DNA is TGTGCCAGTAGTATAGGAGATACGCAGTATTTT. Translated: CASSIGDTQYF.